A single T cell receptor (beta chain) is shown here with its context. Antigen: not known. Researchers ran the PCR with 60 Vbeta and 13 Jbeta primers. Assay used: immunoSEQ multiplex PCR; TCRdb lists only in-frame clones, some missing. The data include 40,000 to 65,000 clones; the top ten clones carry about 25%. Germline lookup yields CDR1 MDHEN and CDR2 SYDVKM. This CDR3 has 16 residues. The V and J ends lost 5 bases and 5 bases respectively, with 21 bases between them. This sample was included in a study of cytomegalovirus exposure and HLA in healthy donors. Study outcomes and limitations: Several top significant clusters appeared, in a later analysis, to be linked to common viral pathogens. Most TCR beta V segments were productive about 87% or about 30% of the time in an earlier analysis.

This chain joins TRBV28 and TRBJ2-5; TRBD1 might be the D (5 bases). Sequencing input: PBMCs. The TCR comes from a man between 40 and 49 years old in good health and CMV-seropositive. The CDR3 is CASSVPRGAIEETQYF. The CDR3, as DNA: TGTGCCAGCAGTGTCCCTAGGGGCGCGATTGAGGAGACCCAGTACTTC.